This entry describes one TCR beta chain. The sample is drawn from a study of blood T cell repertoires in COVID-19. Whole-study context: Whether acute or convalescent, the COVID-19 samples came from the United States, Italy and Spain. T cells, B-cell-depleted T cells, or PBMCs supplied cDNA or gDNA.

Original handling: Estimation of nucleated cell counts relied on the amplification of reference gene primers. TCRdb's table, derived via immunoSEQ multiplex PCR, lists solely in-frame clones and lacks some. The V and J calls and clone size were taken over from that table, and D and trimming were inferred from the DNA. The sample yields 130,000 to 150,000 clones, 88% seen once. The sequenced material came from peripheral blood. The receptor comes from a man in his 70s with acute or convalescent COVID-19.

CDR3 DNA sequence: TGCGCCAGCAGCACCCAGGAGGTGGGCACAGATACGCAGTATTTT. Translated: CASSTQEVGTDTQYF. V is TRBV5-1 and J is TRBJ2-3; TRBD2 is a possible D gene (5 bases). Per germline, CDR1 SGHRS and CDR2 YFSETQ. Trimming left V 4 bases short and J 1 base short, with 13 bases between. The CDR3 contains 15 residues. The whole variable domain, filled in from reference TRBV5-1 and TRBJ2-3, reads KAGVTQTPRYLIKTRGQQVTLSCSPISGHRSVSWYQQTPGQGLQFLFEYFSETQRNKGNFPGRFSGRQFSNSRSEMNVSTLELGDSALYLCASSTQEVGTDTQYFGPGTRLTVL.